The rows below give T cell receptor beta chains drawn from one sample of a study of technical replicates of blood from a handful of donors. Only in-frame clones appear in the TCRdb table, and some are missing; sequencing was by immunoSEQ multiplex PCR. The table records about 80,000 clones, approximately 94% of them present only once. Sequenced sample: T cells isolated from PBMCs. The receptors come from a human donor in good health. Each CDR3 is given with its conserved first and last residue. The D gene is left open where the match is weak. Rows may omit the clone size; those that give it use once, few, many or a size class.

clone_size: .
v_call: TRBV14
d_call: TRBD1
j_call: TRBJ2-5
cdr3_nt: TGTGCCAGCAGCCAAGATCTAGGCAGGGGGCTGGAGACCCAGTACTTC
cdr3_aa: CASSQDLGRGLETQYF

clone_size: .
v_call: TRBV10-3
d_call: .
j_call: TRBJ1-1
cdr3_nt: TGTGCCATCAGTGAGTATCAGGTTTATACTCATCGGGGGGCCACTGAAGCTTTCTTT
cdr3_aa: CAISEYQVYTHRGATEAFF

clone_size: .
v_call: TRBV9
d_call: .
j_call: TRBJ2-2
cdr3_nt: TGTGCCAGCAGCGTAGTACAAATAGGGGAGCTGTTTTTT
cdr3_aa: CASSVVQIGELFF

clone_size: .
v_call: TRBV10-1
d_call: .
j_call: TRBJ2-1
cdr3_nt: TGCGCCACAGGACCGGGGGTCTACAATGAGCAGTTCTTC
cdr3_aa: CATGPGVYNEQFF

clone_size: .
v_call: TRBV13
d_call: .
j_call: TRBJ2-1
cdr3_nt: TGTGCCAGCAGCTTACCTTCCCCTAGCGAAGACAATGAGCAGTTCTTC
cdr3_aa: CASSLPSPSEDNEQFF

clone_size: .
v_call: TRBV14
d_call: TRBD1
j_call: TRBJ1-1
cdr3_nt: TGTGCCAGCAGCCAAGTAGCTATTGGGACAGGGAGTTACCCTGGAGCTTTCTTT
cdr3_aa: CASSQVAIGTGSYPGAFF

clone_size: once
v_call: TRBV19
d_call: TRBD1
j_call: TRBJ2-5
cdr3_nt: TGTGCCAGTAGTCTTAGGACAGGGTCGGTAGGAGAGACCCAGTACTTC
cdr3_aa: CASSLRTGSVGETQYF

clone_size: .
v_call: TRBV7-9
d_call: .
j_call: TRBJ1-1
cdr3_nt: TGTGCCAGCAGCCAAGAGGGACAGAACACTGAAGCTTTCTTT
cdr3_aa: CASSQEGQNTEAFF

clone_size: .
v_call: TRBV11-3
d_call: TRBD1
j_call: TRBJ2-7
cdr3_nt: TGTGCCAGCAGCTTCGGACAGGGACAGGGGGTGTACGAGCAGTACTTC
cdr3_aa: CASSFGQGQGVYEQYF

clone_size: .
v_call: TRBV5-4
d_call: .
j_call: TRBJ1-2
cdr3_nt: TGTGCCAGCAGGCAGGACTACTATGGCTACACCTTC
cdr3_aa: CASRQDYYGYTF

clone_size: .
v_call: TRBV5-1
d_call: .
j_call: TRBJ2-5
cdr3_nt: TGCGCCAGCAGGCCAACCGGAGGGGGCCTCGAGGAGACCCAGTACTTC
cdr3_aa: CASRPTGGGLEETQYF

clone_size: once
v_call: TRBV19
d_call: TRBD1
j_call: TRBJ2-5
cdr3_nt: TGTGCCAGTAGCCCCGGACAGGGCGGGAAGACCCAGTACTTC
cdr3_aa: CASSPGQGGKTQYF

clone_size: .
v_call: TRBV2
d_call: .
j_call: TRBJ1-4
cdr3_nt: TGTGCCAGCAGTGCCGGCGGGGGGAGAAGTTATGAAAAACTGTTTTTT
cdr3_aa: CASSAGGGRSYEKLFF

clone_size: .
v_call: TRBV7-9
d_call: TRBD1
j_call: TRBJ2-7
cdr3_nt: TGTGCCAGCAGCCTTCCCGGGACAGAATACGAGCAGTACTTC
cdr3_aa: CASSLPGTEYEQYF

clone_size: .
v_call: TRBV2
d_call: .
j_call: TRBJ1-1
cdr3_nt: TGTGCCAGCAGGGAGGGACTAGCGAACACTGAAGCTTTCTTT
cdr3_aa: CASREGLANTEAFF

clone_size: .
v_call: TRBV6-5
d_call: .
j_call: TRBJ2-7
cdr3_nt: TGTGCCAGCAGTATCACAGGAGGGGAGCAGTACTTC
cdr3_aa: CASSITGGEQYF

clone_size: .
v_call: TRBV11-2
d_call: .
j_call: TRBJ2-1
cdr3_nt: TGTGCCAGCAGCCGCATTGGCGGGGGCCTCTACAATGAGCAGTTCTTC
cdr3_aa: CASSRIGGGLYNEQFF

clone_size: .
v_call: TRBV5-1
d_call: .
j_call: TRBJ1-1
cdr3_nt: TGCGCCAGCAGGGCAGGGGATAACACTGAAGCTTTCTTT
cdr3_aa: CASRAGDNTEAFF

clone_size: once
v_call: TRBV6-1
d_call: .
j_call: TRBJ2-5
cdr3_nt: TGTGCCAGCATAGGGGGCCAAGAGACCCAGTACTTC
cdr3_aa: CASIGGQETQYF

clone_size: .
v_call: TRBV14
d_call: TRBD1
j_call: TRBJ1-1
cdr3_nt: TGTGCCAGCAGCCGGGACAGGGGAAGGACTGAAGCTTTCTTT
cdr3_aa: CASSRDRGRTEAFF

clone_size: .
v_call: TRBV19
d_call: .
j_call: TRBJ1-1
cdr3_nt: TGTGCCAGTAGTATAGTGGGAGGGGATCCAGAAGCTTTCTTT
cdr3_aa: CASSIVGGDPEAFF

clone_size: once
v_call: TRBV13
d_call: .
j_call: TRBJ1-2
cdr3_nt: TGTGCCAGCAGCCGAAACCGGGACATTAACTATGGCTACACCTTC
cdr3_aa: CASSRNRDINYGYTF

clone_size: .
v_call: TRBV30
d_call: .
j_call: TRBJ2-3
cdr3_nt: TGTGCCTGGACCCCTTATCCAGGGGGGAGAGGCGCAGATACGCAGTATTTT
cdr3_aa: CAWTPYPGGRGADTQYF

clone_size: .
v_call: TRBV10-3
d_call: .
j_call: TRBJ2-3
cdr3_nt: TGTGCCATCGCCGACAGTCCAACAGATACGCAGTATTTT
cdr3_aa: CAIADSPTDTQYF

clone_size: .
v_call: TRBV5-1
d_call: .
j_call: TRBJ1-1
cdr3_nt: TGCGCCAGCAGCTTAATACAGGGCGGGCTGAACACTGAAGCTTTCTTT
cdr3_aa: CASSLIQGGLNTEAFF

clone_size: .
v_call: TRBV19
d_call: TRBD2
j_call: TRBJ2-1
cdr3_nt: TGTGCCAGTAGCCAGGCAGCGGGAGTGGAGTTCTTC
cdr3_aa: CASSQAAGVEFF

clone_size: .
v_call: TRBV19
d_call: TRBD2
j_call: TRBJ2-1
cdr3_nt: TGTGCCAGTAGTATTCGGACTAGCGGGAGGTACAATGAGCAGTTCTTC
cdr3_aa: CASSIRTSGRYNEQFF

clone_size: few
v_call: TRBV30
d_call: .
j_call: TRBJ1-1
cdr3_nt: TGTGCCTGGAGTTCCTTGGGGGCGGGGGCTGAAGCTTTCTTT
cdr3_aa: CAWSSLGAGAEAFF

clone_size: .
v_call: TRBV5-1
d_call: TRBD2
j_call: TRBJ2-3
cdr3_nt: TGCGCCAGCAGCGTGAGACTAGCGGAGATCACAGATACGCAGTATTTT
cdr3_aa: CASSVRLAEITDTQYF

clone_size: once
v_call: TRBV11-2
d_call: TRBD1
j_call: TRBJ1-2
cdr3_nt: TGTGCCAGCAGCCCTGGATTACAGGGGTGGTATGGCTACACCTTC
cdr3_aa: CASSPGLQGWYGYTF

clone_size: .
v_call: TRBV27
d_call: .
j_call: TRBJ1-1
cdr3_nt: TGTGCCAGCAGGGTGGGAGGGGCGCATAGTGAAGCTTTCTTT
cdr3_aa: CASRVGGAHSEAFF

clone_size: once
v_call: TRBV19
d_call: .
j_call: TRBJ2-7
cdr3_nt: TGTGCCAGTAGTATAAACCTTATAGCCTACGAGCAGTACTTC
cdr3_aa: CASSINLIAYEQYF

clone_size: .
v_call: TRBV2
d_call: .
j_call: TRBJ1-3
cdr3_nt: TGTGCCAGCAGTGAAAGAGGGTTTGGAAACACCATATATTTT
cdr3_aa: CASSERGFGNTIYF

clone_size: .
v_call: TRBV5-1
d_call: .
j_call: TRBJ2-1
cdr3_nt: TGCGCCAGCAGCCCCCGGGATGCGCTCAGCTCCTACAATGAGCAGTTCTTC
cdr3_aa: CASSPRDALSSYNEQFF

clone_size: .
v_call: TRBV6-1
d_call: .
j_call: TRBJ2-2
cdr3_nt: TGTGCCAGCACTAAGACAGTCACCGGGGAGCTGTTTTTT
cdr3_aa: CASTKTVTGELFF

clone_size: .
v_call: TRBV7-3
d_call: TRBD2
j_call: TRBJ2-3
cdr3_nt: TGTGCCAGCAGCTTCGCGGGAGAAGGGACAGATACGCAGTATTTT
cdr3_aa: CASSFAGEGTDTQYF

clone_size: .
v_call: TRBV4-1
d_call: .
j_call: TRBJ1-2
cdr3_nt: TGCGCCAGCAGCCAGATAGTCGACAGTAACTATGGCTACACCTTC
cdr3_aa: CASSQIVDSNYGYTF

clone_size: .
v_call: TRBV27
d_call: .
j_call: TRBJ1-2
cdr3_nt: TGTGCCAGCAGTTTACGGGGGGCGCGAGTTTATGGCTACACCTTC
cdr3_aa: CASSLRGARVYGYTF

clone_size: .
v_call: TRBV15
d_call: .
j_call: TRBJ1-5
cdr3_nt: TGTGCCACCACAACCTATGAGACACGCAGCAATCAGCCCCAGCATTTT
cdr3_aa: CATTTYETRSNQPQHF

clone_size: .
v_call: TRBV30
d_call: .
j_call: TRBJ1-4
cdr3_nt: TGTGCCTGGAGGAACAGAGAACCCTTTAATGAAAAACTGTTTTTT
cdr3_aa: CAWRNREPFNEKLFF

clone_size: .
v_call: TRBV7-2
d_call: .
j_call: TRBJ2-2
cdr3_nt: TGTGCCAGCAGTTTTGGTGGCCGGAACACCGGGGAGCTGTTTTTT
cdr3_aa: CASSFGGRNTGELFF

clone_size: .
v_call: TRBV2
d_call: .
j_call: TRBJ1-4
cdr3_nt: TGTGCCAGCAGTGAAGACAGGGTTTCAACTAATGAAAAACTGTTTTTT
cdr3_aa: CASSEDRVSTNEKLFF

clone_size: .
v_call: TRBV6-5
d_call: TRBD2
j_call: TRBJ2-7
cdr3_nt: TGTGCCAGCAGCCCCGGGACTAGCCTCTACGAGCAGTACTTC
cdr3_aa: CASSPGTSLYEQYF

clone_size: .
v_call: TRBV6-5
d_call: .
j_call: TRBJ2-1
cdr3_nt: TGTGCCAGCACCCATCGGGCAGGGGCCGATGAGCAGTTCTTC
cdr3_aa: CASTHRAGADEQFF

clone_size: .
v_call: TRBV7-8
d_call: .
j_call: TRBJ1-2
cdr3_nt: TGTGCCAGCAGCCAGCAGGGACTTAACTATGGCTACACCTTC
cdr3_aa: CASSQQGLNYGYTF

clone_size: .
v_call: TRBV6-4
d_call: .
j_call: TRBJ1-5
cdr3_nt: TGTGCCAGCAGTGACTGGGACAAGGCAGTCTATAGCAATCAGCCCCAGCATTTT
cdr3_aa: CASSDWDKAVYSNQPQHF

clone_size: .
v_call: TRBV5-1
d_call: TRBD2
j_call: TRBJ2-1
cdr3_nt: TGCGCCAGTGGGACTACCAATGAGCAGTTCTTC
cdr3_aa: CASGTTNEQFF

clone_size: .
v_call: TRBV6-5
d_call: TRBD1
j_call: TRBJ1-4
cdr3_nt: TGTGCCAGCAGCCCCGGACAGGGTACTAATGAAAAACTGTTTTTT
cdr3_aa: CASSPGQGTNEKLFF

clone_size: .
v_call: TRBV5-1
d_call: .
j_call: TRBJ1-2
cdr3_nt: TGCGCCAGCAACGTCGGCCCAGGGGTAGACTATGGCTACACCTTC
cdr3_aa: CASNVGPGVDYGYTF

clone_size: .
v_call: TRBV7-9
d_call: .
j_call: TRBJ2-7
cdr3_nt: TGTGCCAGCAGGTCCGGGCGGGACTACGAGCAGTACTTC
cdr3_aa: CASRSGRDYEQYF

clone_size: .
v_call: TRBV15
d_call: .
j_call: TRBJ2-1
cdr3_nt: TGTGCCACCAGCACCGGGCTAGCTCGGGAGTTCTTC
cdr3_aa: CATSTGLAREFF

clone_size: .
v_call: TRBV2
d_call: .
j_call: TRBJ2-7
cdr3_nt: TGTGCCAGCGGAAGTGACAGGTTCTCCTACGAGCAGTACTTC
cdr3_aa: CASGSDRFSYEQYF

clone_size: .
v_call: TRBV10-3
d_call: .
j_call: TRBJ1-5
cdr3_nt: TGTGCCATCAGTGGTAGTCTTGGGGGGAATCAGCCCCAGCATTTT
cdr3_aa: CAISGSLGGNQPQHF

clone_size: .
v_call: TRBV9
d_call: .
j_call: TRBJ2-5
cdr3_nt: TGTGCCAGCAGCGTAGCTTCGGGAGTAGAGACCCAGTACTTC
cdr3_aa: CASSVASGVETQYF